This TCR beta chain appears in the sequencing data of a study of siplizumab effects on memory and regulatory T cells. Around 100,000 TCR templates per sample were assayed. Sequenced by immunoSEQ multiplex PCR; TCRdb stores in-frame clones only, minus some. The table has about 82,000 clones, approximately 86% seen once. Study results and caveats: The authors did not confirm suppressive function in proliferating Tregs from siplizumab cultures. Contribution to the alloresponse seemed major for naive T cells, which also seemed more diverse than memory cells. Roughly 75-95% of dividing CD4+ or CD8+ clones were without an attributable naive or memory phenotype.

This clone has a handful of counts. The antigen is unknown. The origin of this receptor is a human donor in good health. The sample consisted of Tregs sorted from blood.

The CDR3 DNA reads TGTGCCAGCAGCTTAGGAAGGGCAGGGACAGGGAACACTGAAGCTTTCTTT. As protein: CASSLGRAGTGNTEAFF. V usage is TRBV7-9 and J usage is TRBJ1-1, with TRBD1 matching over 8 bases. Losses at the gene ends were 1 base for V and 1 base for J; bases not matched to a gene: 8. This CDR3 has 17 amino acids. The V gene's germline CDR1 is SEHNR and CDR2 FQNEAQ (reference sequence).